Listed below are T cell receptor beta chains from one sample, sequenced in a study of CD8 T cells in Susac syndrome. MiXCR, applied by TCRdb to the immunoSEQ multiplex PCR reads, yields one record per CDR3 protein. This table holds over 200,000 distinct CDR3 sequences, 95% found once. The material sequenced was CD4+ T cells from PBMCs. The receptors stem from a human donor with multiple sclerosis. The CDR3 runs from the conserved cysteine through the conserved F or W. A D gene is named only where the DNA matches it firmly. Clone size, where shown, is once, few, many, or a class for clones that have expanded.

V: TRBV3-1
D: TRBD1
size: -
J: TRBJ1-2
CDR3: CASGGGDRDHGYTF
DNA: TGTGCCAGCGGGGGGGGTGACAGGGACCATGGCTACACCTTC

V: TRBV4-1
D: -
size: -
J: TRBJ2-3
CDR3: CASRRVGGRPDTQYF
DNA: TGCGCCAGCAGGCGGGTCGGGGGGCGTCCAGATACGCAGTATTTT

V: TRBV7-9
D: -
size: -
J: TRBJ2-7
CDR3: CASSLGSVTLNREQYF
DNA: TGTGCCAGCAGCTTAGGCTCTGTAACACTCAACCGGGAGCAGTACTTC

V: TRBV29-1
D: -
size: -
J: TRBJ1-5
CDR3: CSVRDGGENQPQHF
DNA: TGCAGCGTCCGAGACGGGGGCGAAAATCAGCCCCAGCATTTT

V: TRBV24-1
D: -
size: -
J: TRBJ1-6
CDR3: CATQQFPNSPLHF
DNA: TGTGCCACCCAACAGTTCCCGAATTCACCCCTCCACTTT

V: TRBV25-1
D: TRBD1
size: -
J: TRBJ1-1
CDR3: CASSESLQGARTEAFF
DNA: TGTGCCAGCAGTGAATCCCTACAGGGGGCGCGAACTGAAGCTTTCTTT

V: TRBV9
D: TRBD2
size: -
J: TRBJ2-1
CDR3: CASSLSGTSVNEQFF
DNA: TGTGCCAGCAGCCTCTCCGGGACTAGCGTCAATGAGCAGTTCTTC

V: TRBV4-2
D: TRBD2
size: -
J: TRBJ2-5
CDR3: CASSREGNQETQYF
DNA: TGTGCCAGCAGCCGGGAGGGGAACCAAGAGACCCAGTACTTC

V: TRBV25-1
D: -
size: -
J: TRBJ1-2
CDR3: CASSELRGGYTF
DNA: TGTGCCAGCAGTGAATTACGGGGGGGCTACACCTTC

V: TRBV7-2
D: -
size: -
J: TRBJ2-6
CDR3: CASSAPGLLSGANVLTF
DNA: TGTGCCAGCAGCGCTCCGGGACTCCTCTCTGGGGCCAACGTCCTGACTTTC

V: TRBV7-9
D: TRBD2
size: -
J: TRBJ2-1
CDR3: CASSEVGLTGGDEQFF
DNA: TGTGCCAGCAGCGAAGTAGGCCTCACCGGGGGGGATGAGCAGTTCTTC

V: TRBV20-1
D: -
size: -
J: TRBJ2-3
CDR3: CSAVTDTQYF
DNA: TGCAGTGCTGTCACAGATACGCAGTATTTT

V: TRBV9
D: TRBD2
size: few
J: TRBJ2-5
CDR3: CASSPGLAGGQETQYF
DNA: TGTGCTAGCAGCCCGGGACTAGCGGGGGGTCAAGAGACCCAGTACTTC

V: TRBV30
D: -
size: -
J: TRBJ1-2
CDR3: CAWRWEGYTF
DNA: TGTGCCTGGAGATGGGAAGGCTACACCTTC

V: TRBV7-2
D: -
size: once
J: TRBJ2-5
CDR3: CASSPQVGPQETQYF
DNA: TGTGCCAGCAGCCCACAGGTGGGCCCACAAGAGACCCAGTACTTC

V: TRBV5-4
D: -
size: few
J: TRBJ1-1
CDR3: CASSLDSNTEAFF
DNA: TGTGCCAGCAGCTTGGACTCGAACACTGAAGCTTTCTTT

V: TRBV29-1
D: -
size: once
J: TRBJ2-3
CDR3: CSVEDVGRGATDTQYF
DNA: TGCAGCGTTGAGGATGTAGGCAGGGGGGCGACAGATACGCAGTATTTT

V: TRBV29-1
D: -
size: -
J: TRBJ2-5
CDR3: CSVRGVETQYF
DNA: TGCAGCGTACGAGGGGTTGAGACCCAGTACTTC

V: TRBV7-9
D: -
size: -
J: TRBJ2-3
CDR3: CASSLPRDTQYF
DNA: TGTGCCAGCAGCTTACCGCGAGATACGCAGTATTTT

V: TRBV7-9
D: TRBD1
size: -
J: TRBJ2-5
CDR3: CASSLVVGQGMETQYF
DNA: TGTGCCAGCAGCTTAGTGGTGGGACAGGGAATGGAGACCCAGTACTTC

V: TRBV3-1
D: TRBD2
size: -
J: TRBJ2-3
CDR3: CASSQSGTSGGSTDTQYF
DNA: TGTGCCAGCAGCCAGTCGGGGACTAGCGGGGGTTCTACAGATACGCAGTATTTT

V: TRBV19
D: -
size: -
J: TRBJ2-1
CDR3: CASTGRHNEQFF
DNA: TGTGCCAGTACCGGGCGCCACAATGAGCAGTTCTTC

V: TRBV5-6
D: -
size: -
J: TRBJ1-6
CDR3: CASSQTRHDSPLHF
DNA: TGTGCCAGCAGCCAAACCCGACATGATTCACCCCTCCACTTT

V: TRBV20-1
D: -
size: -
J: TRBJ1-3
CDR3: CSASPYRDSGTIYF
DNA: TGCAGTGCTAGCCCCTACAGGGACTCAGGCACCATATATTTT

V: TRBV5-1
D: -
size: -
J: TRBJ2-3
CDR3: CASSLSGATSTDTQYF
DNA: TGCGCCAGCAGCTTGTCCGGGGCCACTAGCACAGATACGCAGTATTTT

V: TRBV3-1
D: -
size: -
J: TRBJ2-6
CDR3: CASSQDLPTGTSGANVLTF
DNA: TGTGCCAGCAGCCAAGACTTACCTACAGGGACATCTGGGGCCAACGTCCTGACTTTC

V: TRBV9
D: -
size: -
J: TRBJ2-5
CDR3: CASSRRGAWRETQYF
DNA: TGTGCCAGCAGCCGCCGGGGGGCGTGGAGAGAGACCCAGTACTTC

V: TRBV4-2
D: -
size: -
J: TRBJ2-3
CDR3: CASTRDRISTDTQYF
DNA: TGTGCCAGCACCCGAGACAGGATTAGCACAGATACGCAGTATTTT

V: TRBV19
D: -
size: -
J: TRBJ1-4
CDR3: CASSGTTNEKLFF
DNA: TGTGCCAGTAGTGGAACAACTAATGAAAAACTGTTTTTT

V: TRBV10-3
D: -
size: -
J: TRBJ2-5
CDR3: CAIRNDIRETQYF
DNA: TGTGCCATCAGAAATGACATCCGAGAGACCCAGTACTTC

V: TRBV7-8
D: TRBD1
size: -
J: TRBJ1-1
CDR3: CASSPGGQVRKAFF
DNA: TGTGCCAGCAGCCCTGGGGGACAGGTCAGGAAAGCTTTCTTT

V: TRBV3-1
D: TRBD1
size: -
J: TRBJ1-2
CDR3: CASSRGTANYGYTF
DNA: TGTGCCAGCAGCCGGGGGACAGCTAACTATGGCTACACCTTC

V: TRBV6-1
D: TRBD1
size: -
J: TRBJ2-5
CDR3: CASRDQQGVSSETQYF
DNA: TGTGCCAGCAGGGACCAACAGGGGGTGTCCTCAGAGACCCAGTACTTC

V: TRBV7-8
D: TRBD2
size: once
J: TRBJ2-7
CDR3: CASSLESGGTYEQYF
DNA: TGTGCCAGCAGCTTAGAGTCCGGGGGGACCTACGAGCAGTACTTC

V: TRBV20-1
D: TRBD2
size: -
J: TRBJ2-4
CDR3: CSASGVRTKNIQYF
DNA: TGCAGTGCAAGCGGGGTACGGACCAAAAACATTCAGTACTTC

V: TRBV3-1
D: -
size: -
J: TRBJ2-5
CDR3: CASSQGRRVETQYF
DNA: TGTGCCAGCAGCCAAGGTCGAAGGGTTGAGACCCAGTACTTC

V: TRBV20-1
D: TRBD2
size: -
J: TRBJ2-3
CDR3: CSASGQGLAGATDTQYF
DNA: TGCAGTGCTAGTGGTCAGGGACTAGCGGGGGCCACAGATACGCAGTATTTT

V: TRBV3-1
D: -
size: -
J: TRBJ1-6
CDR3: CASSTARQGGSPLHF
DNA: TGTGCCAGCAGCACAGCCCGGCAGGGAGGGTCACCCCTCCACTTT

V: TRBV4-2
D: -
size: -
J: TRBJ1-5
CDR3: CASSQEIGNQPQHF
DNA: TGTGCCAGCAGCCAAGAGATCGGTAATCAGCCCCAGCATTTT

V: TRBV9
D: -
size: -
J: TRBJ2-5
CDR3: CASSVEGGLGVQYF
DNA: TGTGCCAGCAGCGTAGAGGGCGGGTTGGGGGTTCAGTACTTC

V: TRBV20-1
D: -
size: few
J: TRBJ2-5
CDR3: CSARVSRAQETQYF
DNA: TGCAGTGCTAGAGTTTCTAGGGCCCAAGAGACCCAGTACTTC

V: TRBV7-2
D: -
size: -
J: TRBJ1-2
CDR3: CASSSRGINPMSGYTF
DNA: TGTGCCAGCAGCTCTAGGGGAATTAACCCCATGTCGGGCTACACCTTC

V: TRBV6-6
D: -
size: -
J: TRBJ2-1
CDR3: CASIPTPGDEQFF
DNA: TGTGCCAGCATTCCGACACCCGGGGATGAGCAGTTCTTC

V: TRBV7-9
D: TRBD2
size: -
J: TRBJ2-1
CDR3: CASSLAGLADNEQFF
DNA: TGTGCCAGCAGCTTAGCGGGACTAGCGGACAATGAGCAGTTCTTC

V: TRBV6-5
D: -
size: once
J: TRBJ2-5
CDR3: CASSPTAGRQETQYF
DNA: TGTGCCAGCAGTCCCACGGCGGGGAGACAAGAGACCCAGTACTTC

V: TRBV7-9
D: -
size: -
J: TRBJ2-3
CDR3: CASSLPSGVDTQYF
DNA: TGTGCCAGCAGCTTACCCTCAGGGGTAGATACGCAGTATTTT

V: TRBV20-1
D: -
size: once
J: TRBJ1-6
CDR3: CSARGLGGTAAPLHF
DNA: TGCAGTGCTAGAGGGCTGGGAGGGACCGCGGCACCCCTCCACTTT